These 6 T cell receptor beta chains originate from one sample sequenced in a study of blood T cells in healthy people across ages. A sample-barcoded 5' primer and a J-beta primer mix were used in a second PCR of about 7 to 12 cycles. MiXCR, applied by TCRdb to the 5' RACE reads, yields one record per CDR3 protein. The repertoire holds about 800,000 distinct CDR3 sequences, with 20% to 30% as singletons. This same sample was also part of a study on T cells of mothers and their children.

The sample comprised blood. Receptors originate from a boy under 18 in good health.

This rearrangement joins TRBV7-9 to TRBJ2-1; 10 bases align to TRBD2. The J call is doubtful: the DNA matches TRBJ2-7 better. Per germline, CDR1 SEHNR and CDR2 FQNEAQ (reference sequence). This CDR3 has 15 residues. CDR3 region: CASSTGLADIYEQYF. The CDR3, as DNA: TGTGCCAGCAGCACCGGACTAGCGGACATCTACGAGCAGTACTTC.

In this sample, this clonotype turned up a few times. The chain couples TRBV6-2 or TRBV6-3 to TRBJ2-3; D not certain. Per the germline V gene, CDR1 is MNHEY and CDR2 is SVGEGT. Trimming took 6 bases from V and 6 from J, leaving 10 bases between them. CDR3 length equals 12 residues. The CDR3 nucleotides are TGTGCCAGCAGCTGGCCGTTGGATACGCAGTATTTT. This sequence encodes CASSWPLDTQYF.

V is TRBV7-2 and J is TRBJ2-5; perhaps TRBD2 as D (5 bases). The CDR3 has 14 residues. The ends were cut back, 4 bases at V and 2 bases at J, with 11 bases in the middle. Per germline, CDR1 SGHTA and CDR2 FQGNSA. The CDR3 region has the DNA TGTGCCAGCAGCTCCACTAGATTACAAGAGACCCAGTACTTC. Translated: CASSSTRLQETQYF.

The sample holds a few counts of this clonotype. This chain connects TRBV27 to TRBJ2-3; D may be TRBD2 (6 bases). The V end was cut by 4 bases, the J end by 5 bases, with 13 bases between. This CDR3 spans 14 amino acids. Per germline, CDR1 MNHEY and CDR2 SMNVEV (reference sequence). Here the CDR3 reads CASSSGLGGDTQYF. The DNA for the CDR3 is TGTGCCAGCAGTTCTGGACTGGGGGGAGATACGCAGTATTTT.

The chain has TRBV14 and TRBJ2-7; TRBD2 aligns across 8 bases. The CDR3 is 17 amino acids. From germline, CDR1 is SGHDN and CDR2 FVKESK. Trimming cost V 0 bases and J 2 bases; bases outside gene matches: 9. Written as DNA, the CDR3 is TGTGCCAGCAGCCAAGACCAACTCCAGCGGGAGACCTACGAGCAGTACTTC. This codes for CASSQDQLQRETYEQYF.

The chain recombines TRBV12-3 or TRBV12-4 with TRBJ2-3, with 7 bases matching TRBD2. The CDR3 loop spans 15 amino acids. After removal of 8 bases from V and 0 bases from J, the junction contained 8 bases not matched to a gene. The CDR3 DNA follows: TGTGCCAGCTACCTTAGGACTAGTAGCACAGATACGCAGTATTTT. Amino acids: CASYLRTSSTDTQYF.